A single sample gave rise to the 8 T cell receptor beta chains below, sequenced in a study of cytomegalovirus exposure and HLA in healthy donors. Vbeta (60) and Jbeta (13) primers were used in the PCR. Only in-frame clones appear in the TCRdb table, and some are missing; sequencing was by immunoSEQ multiplex PCR. In the table there are about 150,000 clones, about 60% of which are singletons. Sequenced: PBMCs. These receptors were collected from an older woman in good health and CMV-seropositive.

This chain joins TRBV28 and TRBJ1-4, with 7 positions matching TRBD1. V lost 7 bases and J lost 5; bases outside the gene matches: 10. The CDR3 has 15 amino acids. Germline V CDR1 and CDR2: MDHEN, SYDVKM. The CDR3 sequence: CASNPPGGRNEKLFF. The CDR3 DNA is TGTGCCAGCAACCCCCCAGGGGGTAGGAATGAAAAACTGTTTTTT.

This clone has just a few counts. The genes are TRBV18 and TRBJ2-7; 7 bases are a match to TRBD2. Germline values: CDR1 KGHSH, CDR2 LQKENI. The trim removed 3 bases at V and 2 bases at J, leaving 4 bases unmatched. The CDR3 has 14 amino acids. This CDR3 reads CASSPGGGAYEQYF. The CDR3 nucleotides are TGTGCCAGCTCACCGGGCGGGGGAGCCTACGAGCAGTACTTC.

The rearrangement uses TRBV28 and TRBJ1-1; no clear D gene. Trimming removed 7 bases from V and 8 bases from J, with 14 bases in between. Germline V gene data show CDR1 as MDHEN and CDR2 as SYDVKM. This CDR3 comprises 12 residues. This CDR3 reads CASTSDNFEAFF. CDR3 nucleotide sequence: TGTGCCAGCACCTCTGACAACTTCGAAGCTTTCTTT.

There are a few counts of this clone. V gene TRBV7-9 combines with J gene TRBJ2-7; D may be TRBD2 (6 bases). The CDR3 has 14 residues. Germline V gene data show CDR1 as SEHNR and CDR2 as FQNEAQ (reference sequence). V lost 1 base and J 2 bases, leaving 9 bases between the germline ends. This CDR3 reads CASSLEGGTYEQYF. In DNA form, the CDR3 reads TGTGCCAGCAGCTTAGAGGGCGGGACCTACGAGCAGTACTTC.

The CDR3 here is CASSLPHVTVQYSNQPQHF. CDR3 DNA sequence: TGTGCCAGCAGCTTGCCCCACGTGACAGTCCAATATAGCAATCAGCCCCAGCATTTT. The chain couples TRBV5-8 to TRBJ1-5; possibly TRBD1 for D (5 bases). Per germline, CDR1 SGHTS and CDR2 YDEGEE. Trimming removed 1 base at V and 0 bases at J, with 20 bases between. The CDR3 has 19 residues.

This clone has more than one count but fewer than ten. The gene calls are TRBV5-4 and TRBJ2-1; D gene unclear. Germline loops: CDR1 SGHNT, CDR2 YYREEE (reference sequence). This CDR3 is built from 15 residues. V dropped 1 base and J dropped 0 bases, with 8 bases sitting between them. The CDR3 is CASSLPKSSYNEQFF. CDR3 DNA: TGTGCCAGCAGCTTGCCCAAGAGCTCCTACAATGAGCAGTTCTTC.

The gene calls are TRBV4-1 and TRBJ2-7; TRBD1 aligns across 12 bases. The germline gives CDR1 MGHRA, CDR2 YSYEKL. The CDR3 is 18 amino acids. V lost 4 bases and J lost 5; bases outside the gene matches: 15. The CDR3 sequence: CASSPKLSTGTGGHEQYF. The DNA for the CDR3 is TGCGCCAGCAGCCCCAAGCTAAGTACCGGGACAGGGGGCCACGAGCAGTACTTC.

J is TRBJ2-4 and V is TRBV9, with a possible D match to TRBD1 (6 bases). V lost 0 bases and J 3 bases, leaving 16 bases between the germline ends. The CDR3 covers 17 residues. CDR1 and CDR2 (germline): SGDLS, YYNGEE. In DNA, the CDR3 is TGTGCCAGCAGCGTAGGAAGCTCGGGCAGGGGCAAAAACATTCAGTACTTC. This translates into CASSVGSSGRGKNIQYF.